The source of this T cell receptor (beta chain) is a study of OX40 agonist ivuxolimab in advanced cancers. Assay: immunoSEQ multiplex PCR; the TCRdb copy retains only in-frame clones and omits some. Of around 95,000 clones listed, about 90% are singletons. CDR3 length: 16 amino acids. With V trimmed by 1 base and J by 4 bases, 2 bases remained unmatched. Germline CDR1 SGHTA, CDR2 FQGNSA. This clone was seen a single time. The input for sequencing was CD4+ or CD8+ T cells sorted from blood, taken in a trial of the OX40 agonist ivuxolimab. The TCR originated in an adult with an advanced solid tumor such as melanoma, head and neck, liver or kidney cancer. The rearrangement joins TRBV7-2 to TRBJ1-6, with 9 bases matching TRBD1. CDR3 DNA sequence: TGTGCCAGCAGCTTAGGACAGGGGGGATATAATTCACCCCTCCACTTT. Translating gives CASSLGQGGYNSPLHF.